The 20 T cell receptor beta chains listed next were all sequenced from one sample in a study of T cell repertoires in cytomegalovirus infection. TCRdb re-analysed the reads in MiXCR, keeping a single row per CDR3 protein. The sample carries around 350,000 distinct CDR3 sequences, roughly 20% recorded once. The sample was PBMCs. These receptors were obtained from a human donor in good health (CMV status not recorded). Some clones in this sample may be carry-over from other donors' samples.

This clonotype was found many times. The chain uses TRBV7-6 and TRBJ1-1; D uncertain. The germline CDR1 and CDR2 sequences are SGHVS and FNYEAQ. The CDR3 has 17 residues. The V end lost 0 bases, the J end lost 0 bases, and 14 bases lay between the germline ends. For the CDR3, the DNA is TGTGCCAGCAGCTTAGCCAATGAGAGTATCGTGAACACTGAAGCTTTCTTT. It specifies CASSLANESIVNTEAFF.

Details on this clonotype: Without the conserved terminal phenylalanine or tryptophan, this CDR3 likely stems from a read error. The rearrangement uses TRBV2 and TRBJ1-6; maybe TRBD1 (5 bases). This CDR3 spans 12 amino acids. Germline V CDR1 and CDR2: SNHLY, FYNNEI. The V end lost 8 bases, the J end lost 7 bases, and 9 bases lay between the germline ends. DNA for the CDR3: TGTGCCAGCGCGCGGGGCAATTCACCCCTCCACTTA. It yields the protein CASARGNSPLHL.

This clonotype was seen a few times. V is TRBV5-1 and J is TRBJ2-3; either TRBD1 or TRBD2 may fit D (5 bases each). Trimming stripped 0 bases from V and 6 bases from J, with 17 bases between. This CDR3 contains 16 residues. Looked up from germline, CDR1 is SGHRS and CDR2 is YFSETQ. The CDR3 DNA is TGCGCCAGCAGCTTGGAGGGACCAGCCCCCAGGGATACGCAGTATTTT. It translates to CASSLEGPAPRDTQYF.

In this sample, this clonotype turned up many times. This chain joins TRBV7-8 and TRBJ2-5, with D hard to call. The V end lost 6 bases, the J end lost 7 bases, and 12 bases lay between the germline ends. Germline CDR1 reads SGHVS; CDR2 reads FQNEAQ. The CDR3 has 12 residues. This CDR3 reads CASSSPSRTQYF. DNA for the CDR3: TGTGCCAGCAGTTCCCCTTCTCGGACCCAGTACTTC.

This clonotype was detected only a few times. The chain has TRBV18 and TRBJ1-3; 9 bases are a match to TRBD1. The CDR3 covers 15 residues. The V gene end was trimmed by 2 bases and the J gene end by 5 bases; junction bases not matched to a gene: 4. CDR1 is KGHSH and CDR2 is LQKENI in the germline V gene. The CDR3 DNA sequence: TGTGCCAGCTCACCAGACAGGGGGTTCCGAAACACCATATATTTT. It encodes CASSPDRGFRNTIYF.

This chain uses TRBV11-3 with TRBJ2-5; no clear D. The CDR3 is 13 residues long. Germline V gives CDR1 SGHNT, CDR2 YENEEA. The V and J ends lost 5 bases and 3 bases respectively, with 10 bases between them. Here the CDR3 reads CASSRRGEETQYF. DNA of the CDR3: TGTGCCAGCAGCCGTCGTGGGGAAGAGACCCAGTACTTC.

The CDR3 sequence: CASSRTLADTEAFF. DNA of the CDR3: TGTGCCAGCAGCCGGACTCTCGCGGACACTGAAGCTTTCTTT. This chain links TRBV25-1 with TRBJ1-1; unclear D gene. The germline V gene encodes CDR1 MGHDK and CDR2 SYGVNS. This CDR3 has 14 residues. V was cut by 6 bases and J by 3 bases, with 14 bases left in between.

This clonotype was detected many times. The V and J genes are TRBV4-2 and TRBJ2-3; D not certain. The ends were cut back, 4 bases at V and 4 bases at J, with 18 bases in the middle. The CDR3 runs 16 residues. Germline assignment: CDR1 LGHNA and CDR2 YNFKEQ. This CDR3 is CASSPHPREESDTQYF. The DNA of the CDR3 is TGTGCCAGCAGCCCACACCCCCGCGAGGAGTCAGATACGCAGTATTTT.

In its sample, this clonotype was seen many times. The chain combines TRBV28 with TRBJ2-7; D remains ambiguous. The CDR3 has 12 amino acids. The V and J ends lost 3 bases and 4 bases respectively, with 7 bases between them. Looked up from germline, CDR1 is MDHEN and CDR2 is SYDVKM. In nucleotides, the CDR3 is TGTGCCAGCAGTTTTATGGGTTACGAGCAGTACTTC. It codes for CASSFMGYEQYF.

This clonotype was picked up many times. CDR3 region: CATGGWGGGQPQHF. The CDR3 DNA sequence: TGTGCCACCGGAGGATGGGGAGGGGGTCAGCCCCAGCATTTT. The rearrangement uses TRBV28 and TRBJ1-5, with D maybe TRBD1 (6 bases). The CDR3 length is 14 residues. Germline-derived CDR1 and CDR2 are MDHEN and SYDVKM. V gave up 10 bases and J gave up 6 bases, with 19 bases separating them. Looking up the rest from reference TRBV28 and TRBJ1-5 gives the full variable domain: DVKVTQSSRYLVKRTGEKVFLECVQDMDHENMFWYRQDPGLGLRLIYFSYDVKMKEKGDIPEGYSVSREKKERFSLILESASTNQTSMYLCATGGWGGGQPQHFGDGTRLSIL.

The rearrangement joins TRBV5-4 to TRBJ1-2, with D unclear. With 5 bases removed from V and 8 bases from J, the gap between germline ends came to 19 bases. The CDR3 is 14 residues long. Germline CDR1 and CDR2: SGHNT and YYREEE (reference sequence). As DNA, the CDR3 is TGTGCCAGCAGTAATTTTTTGGGGTCGGGGGGCTACACCTTC. This sequence encodes CASSNFLGSGGYTF.

The chain combines TRBV7-6 with TRBJ2-7, with TRBD2 as a possible D gene (7 bases). Per germline, CDR1 SGHVS and CDR2 FNYEAQ. The CDR3 length is 16 residues. V was pared by 5 bases and J by 3 bases, with 20 bases between. CDR3 DNA sequence: TGTGCCAGCAGCGAAGCGCGGGCGGGGGCCGACTACGAGCAGTACTTC. The encoded protein is CASSEARAGADYEQYF.

This sequence joins TRBV20-1 and TRBJ1-2; a weak D match, TRBD1 (5 bases). The CDR3 contains 16 residues. Trimming removed 3 bases from V and 4 bases from J, with 21 bases in between. CDR1 is DFQATT, CDR2 SNEGSKA, per germline (reference sequence). CDR3 loop: CSARTPDRTGAYGYTF. The CDR3 nucleotides read TGCAGTGCTAGGACCCCAGACAGAACAGGAGCCTATGGCTACACCTTC.

The CDR3: CSVFSGRETQYF. The CDR3 DNA reads as TGCAGCGTGTTTAGCGGGAGAGAGACCCAGTACTTC. V gene TRBV29-1 combines with J gene TRBJ2-5, with 9 bases that match TRBD2. V lost 6 bases to trimming and J lost 4 bases; unmatched junction nucleotides: 3. Germline CDR1 is SQVTM and CDR2 is ANQGSEA. This CDR3 is built from 12 residues.

The sample holds a few counts of this clonotype. This CDR3 is CSALAGGQYF. CDR3 coding DNA: TGCAGTGCTCTAGCGGGAGGGCAGTATTTT. The chain uses TRBV20-1 and TRBJ2-3; TRBD2 matches at 11 bases. Trimming at V came to 5 bases and at J to 11 bases, leaving 0 bases not matched to a gene. This CDR3 region has 10 residues. Germline V lookup: CDR1 DFQATT, CDR2 SNEGSKA (reference sequence).

This clonotype was found many times. The gene calls are TRBV7-6 and TRBJ1-1; the D is unclear. The CDR3 contains 13 residues. V was shortened by 2 bases and J by 5 bases, with 9 bases between the two germline ends. The germline CDR1 and CDR2 sequences are SGHVS and FNYEAQ. CDR3 protein: CASSLSGTTEAFF. CDR3 coding DNA: TGTGCCAGCAGCTTATCCGGCACGACTGAAGCTTTCTTT.

The chain joins TRBV6-2 or TRBV6-3 to TRBJ2-7, with unresolved D. CDR1 MNHEY and CDR2 SVGEGT come from the germline V gene. V was trimmed by 0 bases and J by 0 bases, leaving 15 bases between them. This CDR3 has 17 residues. In DNA, the CDR3 is TGTGCCAGCAGTTACTCATTAGGGCTATCTTCCTCCTACGAGCAGTACTTC. Translation gives CASSYSLGLSSSYEQYF.

In this sample, this clonotype turned up a few times. V gene TRBV6-1 combines with J gene TRBJ1-3, with D possibly matching TRBD1 (5 bases). V was clipped by 3 bases and J by 4 bases, with 10 bases between them. Per germline, CDR1 MNHNS and CDR2 SASEGT. The CDR3 is 14 amino acids. CDR3 residues: CASSEGGGGNTIYF. CDR3 coding DNA: TGTGCCAGCAGTGAGGGGGGAGGGGGAAACACCATATATTTT.

In DNA, the CDR3 is TGCAGTGCTAGTTCCCCAGGTCAGCCCAGCTCCTATAATTCACCCCTCCACTTT. It translates to CSASSPGQPSSYNSPLHF. The chain uses TRBV20-1 and TRBJ1-6; no firm D call. The CDR3 totals 18 residues. V dropped 3 bases and J dropped 0 bases, with 18 bases sitting between them. Germline V gene sequence: CDR1 DFQATT, CDR2 SNEGSKA (reference sequence).

The V call is TRBV28, the J call TRBJ1-4, with 8 bases matching TRBD1. The CDR3 is 17 amino acids. V shed 7 bases and J 7 bases; nucleotides not matched to a gene: 17. Germline V gene sequence: CDR1 MDHEN, CDR2 SYDVKM. The CDR3 sequence is CASTLPQGARPGEKLFF. DNA for the CDR3: TGTGCCAGCACCCTCCCCCAGGGGGCGCGTCCGGGTGAAAAACTGTTTTTT.